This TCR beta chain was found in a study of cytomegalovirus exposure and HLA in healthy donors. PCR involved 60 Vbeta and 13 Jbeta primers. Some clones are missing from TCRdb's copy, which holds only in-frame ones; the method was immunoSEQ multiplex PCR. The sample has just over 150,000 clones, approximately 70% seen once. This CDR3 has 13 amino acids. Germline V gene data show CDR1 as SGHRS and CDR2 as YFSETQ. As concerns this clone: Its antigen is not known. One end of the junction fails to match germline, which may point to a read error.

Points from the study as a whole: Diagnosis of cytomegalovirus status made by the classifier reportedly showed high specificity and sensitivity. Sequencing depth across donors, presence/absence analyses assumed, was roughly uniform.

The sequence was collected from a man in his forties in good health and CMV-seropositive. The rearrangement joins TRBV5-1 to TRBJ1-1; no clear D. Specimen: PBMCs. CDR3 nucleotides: TGCGCCGGCAGCTTGGTAGGGAGCGCTGAAGCTTTCTTT. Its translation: CAGSLVGSAEAFF. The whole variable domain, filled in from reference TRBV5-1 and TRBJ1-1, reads KAGVTQTPRYLIKTRGQQVTLSCSPISGHRSVSWYQQTPGQGLQFLFEYFSETQRNKGNFPGRFSGRQFSNSRSEMNVSTLELGDSALYLCAGSLVGSAEAFFGQGTRLTVV.